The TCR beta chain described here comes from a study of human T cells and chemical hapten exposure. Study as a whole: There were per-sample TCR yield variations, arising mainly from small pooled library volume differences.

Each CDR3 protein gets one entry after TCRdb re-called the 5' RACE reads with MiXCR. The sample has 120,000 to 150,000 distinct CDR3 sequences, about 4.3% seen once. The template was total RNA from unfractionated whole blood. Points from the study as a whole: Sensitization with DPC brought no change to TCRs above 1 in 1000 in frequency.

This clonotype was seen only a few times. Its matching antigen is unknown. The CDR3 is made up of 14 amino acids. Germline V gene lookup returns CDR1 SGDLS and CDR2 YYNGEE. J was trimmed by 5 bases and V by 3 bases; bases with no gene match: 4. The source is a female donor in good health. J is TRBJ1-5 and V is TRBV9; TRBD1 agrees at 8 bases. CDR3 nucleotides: TGTGCCAGCAGCGGCGGACAGGGACATCAGCCCCAGCATTTT. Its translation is CASSGGQGHQPQHF.